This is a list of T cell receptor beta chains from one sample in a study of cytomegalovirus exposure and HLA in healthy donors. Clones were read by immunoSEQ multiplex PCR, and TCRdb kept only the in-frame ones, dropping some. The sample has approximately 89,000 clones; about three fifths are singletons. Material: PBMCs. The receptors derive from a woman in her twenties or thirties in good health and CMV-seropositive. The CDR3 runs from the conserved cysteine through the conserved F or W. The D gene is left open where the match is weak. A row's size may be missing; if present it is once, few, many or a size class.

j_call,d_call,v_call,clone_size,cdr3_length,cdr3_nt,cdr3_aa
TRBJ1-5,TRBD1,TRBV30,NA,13,TGTGCCTGGAGCCGCAGGGGGTTACAGCCCCAGCATTTT,CAWSRRGLQPQHF
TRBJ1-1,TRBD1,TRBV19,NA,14,TGTGCCAGTAGTTCACAGGGGGCGAACACTGAAGCTTTCTTT,CASSSQGANTEAFF
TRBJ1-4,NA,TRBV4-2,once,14,TGTGCCAGCAGCCAGAGAGGAACTAATGAAAAACTGTTTTTT,CASSQRGTNEKLFF
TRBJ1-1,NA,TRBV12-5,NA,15,TGTGCTAGTGGCCGCGCTGGGGGCTTTCGCACTGAAGCTTTCTTT,CASGRAGGFRTEAFF
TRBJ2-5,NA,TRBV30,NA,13,TGTGCCTGGAGTGTCGGACAACAAGAGACCCAGTACTTC,CAWSVGQQETQYF
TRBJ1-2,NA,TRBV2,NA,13,TGTGCCAGCAAAGAGCAGGCCTCCCATGGCTACACCTTC,CASKEQASHGYTF
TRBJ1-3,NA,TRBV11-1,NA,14,TGTGCCAGCAGCTTCTGGGACACTGGAAACACCATATATTTT,CASSFWDTGNTIYF
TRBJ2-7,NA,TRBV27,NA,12,TGTGCCAGCAGTTCTCGGGAGTACGAGCAGTACTTC,CASSSREYEQYF
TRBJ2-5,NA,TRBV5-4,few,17,TGTGCCAGCAGCTTGGGAGGGGGGGCCCTGGTACAAGAGACCCAGTACTTC,CASSLGGGALVQETQYF
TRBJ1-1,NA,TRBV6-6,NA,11,TGTGCCACAGGGAGGGGTTCTGAAGCTTTCTTT,CATGRGSEAFF
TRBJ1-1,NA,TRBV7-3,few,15,TGTGCCAGCAGCCCCGGACAGCGGATGAACACTGAAGCTTTCTTT,CASSPGQRMNTEAFF
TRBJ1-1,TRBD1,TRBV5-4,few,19,TGTGCCAGCAGCTTGGGGGGACAGGGCCCGATTTATTTGAACACTGAAGCTTTCTTT,CASSLGGQGPIYLNTEAFF
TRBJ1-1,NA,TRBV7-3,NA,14,TGTGCCAGCAGCCCGCTATCGGGGAACACTGAAGCTTTCTTT,CASSPLSGNTEAFF
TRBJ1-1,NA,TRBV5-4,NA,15,TGTGCCAGCAGCTTGGGGTGGGGCCTGGGCACTGAAGCTTTCTTT,CASSLGWGLGTEAFF
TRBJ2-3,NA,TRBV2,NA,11,TGTGCCAGCAGCGCGGGAGATACGCAGTATTTT,CASSAGDTQYF
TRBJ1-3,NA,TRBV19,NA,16,TGTGCCAGTAGTACAAACAGGGTGAGCTCTGGAAACACCATATATTTT,CASSTNRVSSGNTIYF
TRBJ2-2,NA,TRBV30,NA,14,TGTGCCGCACAAACCGGGACTTTCACCGGGGAGCTGTTTTTT,CAAQTGTFTGELFF
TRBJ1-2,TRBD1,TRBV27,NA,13,TGTGCCAGCAGTTTTACAGGGGCTCGGGGCTACACCTTC,CASSFTGARGYTF
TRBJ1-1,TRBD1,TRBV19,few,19,TGTGCCAGTATCACTGCCCTAGGACAGGGGGCGCAGGGAGGCACTGAAGCTTTCTTT,CASITALGQGAQGGTEAFF
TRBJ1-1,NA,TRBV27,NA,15,TGTGCCAGCAGTTTAGGCAGGTCAATGAACACTGAAGCTTTCTTT,CASSLGRSMNTEAFF
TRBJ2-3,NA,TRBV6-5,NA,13,TGTGCCAGCAGTTATAGCAGCACAGATACGCAGTATTTT,CASSYSSTDTQYF
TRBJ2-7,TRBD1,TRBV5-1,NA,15,TGCGCCAGCAGCTGGGGGGACAGGGATGTGGACGAGCAGTACTTC,CASSWGDRDVDEQYF
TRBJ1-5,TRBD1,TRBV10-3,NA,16,TGTGCCATCAGTGAGTGGGGACAGAATAGCAATCAGCCCCAGCATTTT,CAISEWGQNSNQPQHF
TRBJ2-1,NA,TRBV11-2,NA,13,TGTGCCAGCAGCTCGCAGGGTTACAATGAGCAGTTCTTC,CASSSQGYNEQFF
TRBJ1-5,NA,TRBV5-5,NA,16,TGTGCCAGCAGCTTGGGTGGACAGCAAAGCAATCAGCCCCAGCATTTT,CASSLGGQQSNQPQHF
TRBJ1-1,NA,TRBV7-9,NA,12,TGTGCCAGCAGCTTACGGGGCACTGAAGCTTTCTTT,CASSLRGTEAFF
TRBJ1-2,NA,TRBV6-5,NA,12,TGTGCCAGCAGTTACTCTACTAAGAGCTACACCTTC,CASSYSTKSYTF
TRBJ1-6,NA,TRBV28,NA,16,TGTGCCAGCAGTACCCGATGGGCGGGGGGGGTACGATTTCGGCACTTT,CASSTRWAGGVRFRHF
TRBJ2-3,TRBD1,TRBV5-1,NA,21,TGCGCCAGCAGCTCTCATCTGACCGGTGTAACAGGGGAAAAAAGCACAGATACGCAGTATTTT,CASSSHLTGVTGEKSTDTQYF
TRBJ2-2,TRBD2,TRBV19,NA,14,TGTGCCAGCTCTAGCGGGGGGAACACCGGGGAGCTGTTTTTT,CASSSGGNTGELFF
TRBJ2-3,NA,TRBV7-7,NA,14,TGTGCTAGCAGCTTAGGCAAGGGAGCAGATACGCAGTATTTT,CASSLGKGADTQYF
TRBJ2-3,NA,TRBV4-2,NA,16,TGTGCCAGCAGCCAAGGTATAGCGGTGCGCACAGATACGCAGTATTTT,CASSQGIAVRTDTQYF
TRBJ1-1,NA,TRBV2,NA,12,TGTGCCAGCACTGGACAGATGGGTGAAGCTTTCTTT,CASTGQMGEAFF
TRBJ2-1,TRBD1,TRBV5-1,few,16,TGCGCCAGCAGCTTGGCCGGGACAGCCCTCTACAATGAGCAGTTCTTC,CASSLAGTALYNEQFF
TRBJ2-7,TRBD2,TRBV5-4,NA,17,TGTGCCAGCAGCTTGGGGGCCGGAGTCGCGGGGGGTCGCGAGCAGTACTTC,CASSLGAGVAGGREQYF
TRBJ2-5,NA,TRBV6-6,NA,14,TGTGCCAGCAGTCCACAGGGCGATGGAGAGACCCAGTACTTC,CASSPQGDGETQYF
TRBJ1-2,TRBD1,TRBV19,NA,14,TGTGCCAGTAGTATTCAGGGGGCGATCTATGGCTACCCCTTC,CASSIQGAIYGYPF
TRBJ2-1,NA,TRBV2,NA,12,TGTGCCAGCGGACCGGACAGTTATGAGCAGTTCTTC,CASGPDSYEQFF
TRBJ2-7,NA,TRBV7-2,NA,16,TGTGCCAGCAGCCCGTCCATGGGGGGAGGATCCTACGAGCAGTACTTC,CASSPSMGGGSYEQYF
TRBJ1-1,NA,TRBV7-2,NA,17,TGTGCCAGCAGCTTAGATGGACAGACTTACCTACGTTCTGAAGCTTTCTTT,CASSLDGQTYLRSEAFF
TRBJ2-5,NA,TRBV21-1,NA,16,TGTGCCAGCAGCAAGGTTTCCGGGGGGAGGGAAGAGACCCAGTACTTC,CASSKVSGGREETQYF
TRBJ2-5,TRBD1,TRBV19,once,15,TGTGCCAGTAGTATCTGGACAGGGGGCCGCGAGACCCAGTACTTC,CASSIWTGGRETQYF
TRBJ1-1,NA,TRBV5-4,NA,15,TGTGCCAGCAGCTTGGACTTGACAGCCGACACTGAAGCTTTCTTT,CASSLDLTADTEAFF
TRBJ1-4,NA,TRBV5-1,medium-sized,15,TGCGCCAGCAGCCTTACAGAGGGAGCTAATGAAAAACTGTTTTTT,CASSLTEGANEKLFF
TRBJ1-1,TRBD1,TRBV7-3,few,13,TGTGCCAGCAGCTCACAGGGGACCACTGAAGCTTTCTTT,CASSSQGTTEAFF
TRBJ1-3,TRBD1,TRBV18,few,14,TGTGCCAGCTCACCGGACAGGGCTGGAAACACCATATATTTT,CASSPDRAGNTIYF
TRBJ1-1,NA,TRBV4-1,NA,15,TGCGCCAGCAGCCAACCTACTAGCGGGTTAACTGAAGCTTTCTTT,CASSQPTSGLTEAFF
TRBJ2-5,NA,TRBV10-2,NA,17,TGCGCCAGCAGGGGGTTTGTTACGGAGGGACCTTCGGGGACCCAGTACTTC,CASRGFVTEGPSGTQYF
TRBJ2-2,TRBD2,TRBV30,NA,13,TGTGCCTGGGGCCGGGGGGGCACCGGGGAGCTGTTTTTT,CAWGRGGTGELFF
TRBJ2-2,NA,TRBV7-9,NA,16,TGTGCCAGCAGCTTAATGGGGCAGGGAAACACCGGGGAGCTGTTTTTT,CASSLMGQGNTGELFF
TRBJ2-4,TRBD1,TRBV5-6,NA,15,TGTGCCAGCACCCGAAACAGGGGTGGCAAAAACATTCAGTACTTC,CASTRNRGGKNIQYF
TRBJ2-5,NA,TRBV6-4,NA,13,TGTGCCAGCAGTATCCAGGCGGGAGAGACCCAGTACTTC,CASSIQAGETQYF
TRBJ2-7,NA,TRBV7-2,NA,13,TGTGCCAGCAGCCAGGACAAGAGTTTCGAGCAGTACTTC,CASSQDKSFEQYF
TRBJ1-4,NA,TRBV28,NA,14,TGTGCCAGCAGGCAAGGGGGGGCAAATGAAAAACTGTTTTTT,CASRQGGANEKLFF